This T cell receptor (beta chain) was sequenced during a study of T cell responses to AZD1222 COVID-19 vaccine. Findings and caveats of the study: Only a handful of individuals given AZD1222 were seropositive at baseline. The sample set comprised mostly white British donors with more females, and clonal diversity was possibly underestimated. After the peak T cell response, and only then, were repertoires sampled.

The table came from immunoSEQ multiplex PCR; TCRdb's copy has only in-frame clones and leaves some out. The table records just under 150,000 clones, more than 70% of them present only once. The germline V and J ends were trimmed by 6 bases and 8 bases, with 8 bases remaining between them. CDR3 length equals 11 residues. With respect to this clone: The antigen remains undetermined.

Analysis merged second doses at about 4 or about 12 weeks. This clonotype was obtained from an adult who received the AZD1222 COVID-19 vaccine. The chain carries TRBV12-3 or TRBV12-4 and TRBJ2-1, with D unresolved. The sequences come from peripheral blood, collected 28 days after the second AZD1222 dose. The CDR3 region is CASSLWDEQFF. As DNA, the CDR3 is TGTGCCAGCAGCTTATGGGATGAGCAGTTCTTC.